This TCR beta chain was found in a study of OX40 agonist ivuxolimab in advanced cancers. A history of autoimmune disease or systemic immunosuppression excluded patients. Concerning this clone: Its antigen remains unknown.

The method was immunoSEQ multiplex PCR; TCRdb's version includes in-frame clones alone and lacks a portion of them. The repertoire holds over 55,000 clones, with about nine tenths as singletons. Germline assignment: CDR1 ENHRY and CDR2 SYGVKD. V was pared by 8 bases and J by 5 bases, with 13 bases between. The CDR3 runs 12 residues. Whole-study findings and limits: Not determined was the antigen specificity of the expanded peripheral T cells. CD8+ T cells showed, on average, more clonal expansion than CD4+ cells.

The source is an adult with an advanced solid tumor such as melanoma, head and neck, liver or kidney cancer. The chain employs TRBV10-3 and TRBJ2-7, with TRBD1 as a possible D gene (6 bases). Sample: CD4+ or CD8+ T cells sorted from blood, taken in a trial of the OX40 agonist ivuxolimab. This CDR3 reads CAIVADSHEQYF. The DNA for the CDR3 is TGTGCCATCGTCGCGGACAGCCACGAGCAGTACTTC.